Each of the 16 T cell receptor beta chains below was sequenced from the same sample in a study of Graves' ophthalmopathy and Graves' hyperthyroidism. RNA transcripts were the template, and TCR beta CDR3 regions were amplified from them. The authors performed first-round RT-PCR with HTBI primers and then a second-round multiplex PCR. TCRdb itself ran the multiplex PCR reads through MiXCR, one entry per CDR3 protein. Found here are a few hundred thousand distinct CDR3 sequences, around 21% of them singletons; the top ten hold around 3%. The sequenced sample was peripheral blood. The receptors come from a woman aged 18-29 years with stable Graves' hyperthyroidism.

With regard to this clonotype: The CDR3 ends on some other residue instead of the conserved phenylalanine or tryptophan, so this is likely a read error. Because the CDR3's place on the DNA is in doubt, the DNA is left out and the CDR3 is given as listed by TCRdb. The CDR3 protein is CSANSMMGQPQQL. The genes are TRBV20-1 and TRBJ1-5. From germline, CDR1 is DFQATT and CDR2 SNEGSKA (reference sequence). The CDR3 is 13 residues long, ends included.

This clonotype showed up many times. The chain has TRBV5-1 and TRBJ1-2; D is ambiguous. V was pared by 0 bases and J by 1 base, with 7 bases between. The V gene's germline CDR1 is SGHRS and CDR2 YFSETQ. The CDR3 covers 14 residues. In DNA form, the CDR3 reads TGCGCCAGCAGCTTGGTTGCGGGTAACTATGGCTACACCTTC. Amino acid sequence: CASSLVAGNYGYTF.

This clonotype was counted many times. The CDR3 DNA reads as TGTGCCAGCAGTCTCGCCGGGACAGGGAATCAGCCCCAGCATTTT. As protein: CASSLAGTGNQPQHF. This rearrangement joins TRBV27 to TRBJ1-5, with 9 bases aligning to TRBD1. The germline V gene has CDR1 MNHEY and CDR2 SMNVEV (reference sequence). With V trimmed by 5 bases and J by 4 bases, 6 bases remained unmatched. CDR3 size: 15 residues.

This clonotype was picked up many times. The rearrangement joins TRBV7-8 to TRBJ2-5; 8 nucleotides line up with TRBD2. Per germline, CDR1 SGHVS and CDR2 FQNEAQ. Trimming removed 1 base from V and 3 bases from J; junction bases left unmatched: 10. CDR3 length: 17 residues. CDR3 DNA sequence: TGTGCCAGCAGCTTAGGCAGAGGACTAGCCAAGAAAGAGACCCAGTACTTC. Translated: CASSLGRGLAKKETQYF.

This clonotype was picked up many times. V usage is TRBV11-2 and J usage is TRBJ2-7; a weak D match, TRBD1 (6 bases). This CDR3 comprises 15 residues. The V end was cut by 6 bases, the J end by 4 bases, with 19 bases between. The V gene's germline CDR1 is SGHAT and CDR2 FQNNGV. The CDR3 bases are TGTGCCAGCAGACCATGGGCAGGGGAAAGGTACGAGCAGTACTTC. As protein: CASRPWAGERYEQYF.

In this sample, this clonotype turned up many times. The CDR3 sequence is CASSPLGGPMNTEAFF. The DNA of the CDR3 is TGTGCCAGCAGTCCCTTGGGGGGGCCTATGAACACTGAAGCTTTCTTT. The chain is built from TRBV28 and TRBJ1-1; D is perhaps TRBD1 (6 bases). The CDR3 has 16 residues. From germline, CDR1 is MDHEN and CDR2 SYDVKM. With 5 bases removed from V and 0 bases from J, the gap between germline ends came to 16 bases.

This clonotype was observed many times. J is TRBJ1-2 and V is TRBV27; TRBD1 matches at 7 bases. V shed 6 bases and J 1 base; nucleotides not matched to a gene: 5. Germline loops: CDR1 MNHEY, CDR2 SMNVEV (reference sequence). There are 14 residues in the CDR3. The CDR3 region has the DNA TGTGCCAGCAGCCCGGACAGGTTTAACTATGGCTACACCTTC. Translation gives CASSPDRFNYGYTF.

Notes on this clonotype: This could be a read error, since a much larger clone is one nucleotide away. The chain is built from TRBV2 and TRBJ1-6; D unresolved. Germline V gene lookup returns CDR1 SNHLY and CDR2 FYNNEI. This CDR3 is built from 14 residues. V lost 11 bases and J 7 bases, leaving 18 bases between the germline ends. The CDR3 sequence is CAGIRRWENSPLHF. The CDR3 bases are TGTGCCGGCATACGGCGGTGGGAGAATTCACCCCTCCACTTT.

This clonotype was detected ten times or more. As DNA, the CDR3 is TGTGCCAGCAGAGGGACAGGGACTGCCCGAGGGTACATTCAGTACTTC. Translation: CASRGTGTARGYIQYF. This chain joins TRBV28 and TRBJ2-4, with TRBD1 matching 9 bases. Germline loops: CDR1 MDHEN, CDR2 SYDVKM. The CDR3 runs 16 residues. Unmatched junction bases numbered 14, after V lost 6 bases and J lost 8 bases.

The rearrangement links TRBV6-5 to TRBJ1-2; TRBD1 might be the D (5 bases). The V end lost 2 bases, the J end lost 6 bases, and 16 bases lay between the germline ends. This CDR3 spans 15 amino acids. Germline V gene lookup returns CDR1 MNHEY and CDR2 SVGAGI. The DNA of the CDR3 is TGTGCCAGCAGTTACGGTTCAGGGATTGGGGATGGCTACACCTTC. Encoded protein: CASSYGSGIGDGYTF.

This clonotype appeared many times. The chain is built from TRBV6-1 and TRBJ1-2; D gene unclear. Germline-derived CDR1 and CDR2 are MNHNS and SASEGT. V shed 5 bases and J shed 8 bases, with 18 bases lying between them. This CDR3 is 14 amino acids long. The CDR3 spells CASSRIQDEAGYTF. The DNA for the CDR3 is TGTGCCAGCAGTCGAATCCAGGATGAGGCCGGCTACACCTTC.

This clonotype has ten or more counts. The chain has TRBV18 and TRBJ2-7; 7 bases fit TRBD2. This CDR3 region has 15 residues. Unmatched junction bases numbered 5, after V lost 1 base and J lost 2 bases. Germline V gene sequence: CDR1 KGHSH, CDR2 LQKENI. The CDR3 is CASSPRREGTYEQYF. CDR3 in DNA: TGTGCCAGCTCACCACGGAGGGAGGGGACCTACGAGCAGTACTTC. Full variable domain (remainder filled in from reference TRBV18 and TRBJ2-7): NAGVMQNPRHLVRRRGQEARLRCSPMKGHSHVYWYRQLPEEGLKFMVYLQKENIIDESGMPKERFSAEFPKEGPSILRIQQVVRGDSAAYFCASSPRREGTYEQYFGPGTRLTVT.

The chain combines TRBV10-2 with TRBJ1-2; 8 bases line up with TRBD1. Germline trimming cut 4 bases from V and 4 bases from J; bases unmatched to any gene: 5. Germline V gives CDR1 WSHSY, CDR2 SAAADI. CDR3 length equals 14 residues. This chain's CDR3 is CASSVDRGGYGYTF. CDR3 coding DNA: TGCGCCAGCAGTGTCGACAGGGGTGGCTATGGCTACACCTTC.

The rearrangement links TRBV5-1 to TRBJ1-2, with 10 bases that match TRBD1. The CDR3 spans 17 residues. The trim removed 3 bases at V and 4 bases at J, leaving 12 bases unmatched. The germline gives CDR1 SGHRS, CDR2 YFSETQ. CDR3 in DNA: TGCGCCAGCAGCTATATCCGACCGGGACAGGGGTTCTATGGCTACACCTTC. Protein: CASSYIRPGQGFYGYTF. Combining the CDR3 with reference TRBV5-1 and TRBJ1-2 gives the whole variable domain KAGVTQTPRYLIKTRGQQVTLSCSPISGHRSVSWYQQTPGQGLQFLFEYFSETQRNKGNFPGRFSGRQFSNSRSEMNVSTLELGDSALYLCASSYIRPGQGFYGYTFGSGTRLTVV.

This sequence joins TRBV15 and TRBJ1-2; 9 nucleotides match TRBD1. Trimming took 4 bases from V and 5 from J; bases not matched to a gene: 11. The CDR3 contains 16 residues. CDR1 LNHNV and CDR2 YYDKDF come from the germline V gene (reference sequence). This CDR3 is CATSITTGTGRYGYTF. CDR3 coding DNA: TGTGCCACCAGCATCACGACCGGGACAGGGCGTTATGGCTACACCTTC.

This clonotype was counted many times. At one of its ends the junction is not consistent with the germline gene, which may arise from a read error. The rearrangement uses TRBV6-5 and TRBJ2-4, with TRBD1 matching over 10 bases. Germline V CDR1 and CDR2: MNHEY, SVGAGI. This CDR3 is built from 17 residues. The CDR3 spells CASSYPDRGGGKSIQYF. The CDR3 nucleotides read TGTGCCAGCAGTTACCCGGACAGGGGGGGAGGCAAAAGCATTCAGTACTTC.